This T cell receptor (beta chain) comes out of a study of cytomegalovirus exposure and HLA in healthy donors. The wider study: Earlier findings included 90 million to 120 million unique TCR beta sequences obtained from 150 million to 200 million T cells. Study-wide findings and caveats: Certain indistinguishable V segments, among them TRBV6-2 and TRBV6-3, were excluded. Through in vitro validation, a few CMV-associated chains were shown to be specific for CMV antigens. The only immune exposure information that was available was CMV serostatus.

The PCR ran on 60 Vbeta and 13 Jbeta primers. TCRdb's copy holds only in-frame clones and misses some; the assay was immunoSEQ multiplex PCR. The data show about 160,000 clones, less than 85% seen once. Note on this clone: Its antigen remains unknown.

V lost 9 bases and J lost 0; bases outside the gene matches: 11. Germline V gene data show CDR1 as LNHDA and CDR2 as SQIVND (reference sequence). There are 16 residues in the CDR3. The V and J genes are TRBV19 and TRBJ2-3; 8 nucleotides align to TRBD2. The clonotype comes from a man aged 40-49 years in good health and CMV-seronegative. Sequencing was carried out using PBMCs. CDR3 bases: TGTGCCAGCAAAACCCAGCGGGGGCCAAGCACAGATACGCAGTATTTT. It encodes CASKTQRGPSTDTQYF.